The 21 T cell receptor beta chains below come from one sample, sequenced in a study of regulatory T cells in long-lasting Graves disease. Time point reported: newly diagnosed GD, antithyroid drugs for less than 3 months. The TCR library was made from RNA extracted from PBMCs. Assembly of TCR beta libraries relied on iRepertoire HTBI primers together with Arm-PCR of CDR3 regions. TCRdb ran MiXCR on the multiplex PCR reads and lists one entry per CDR3 protein. The sample lists roughly 400,000 distinct CDR3 sequences; about 15% were seen once. This sample was also put to use in a study of T cells in Graves' hyperthyroidism and ophthalmopathy.

The specimen comprised peripheral blood mononuclear cells (PBMCs), sampled at new diagnosis, from a patient treated with antithyroid drugs. The receptor source for this set is a woman in her 40s with Graves disease.

The rearrangement uses TRBV9 and TRBJ2-7; TRBD2 is a possible D gene (5 bases). Trimming stripped 0 bases from V and 1 base from J, with 8 bases between. CDR3 size: 14 residues. Germline CDR1 reads SGDLS; CDR2 reads YYNGEE. CDR3 protein: CASSVGRLSYEQYF. In nucleotides, the CDR3 is TGTGCCAGCAGCGTAGGGAGGCTATCCTACGAGCAGTACTTC. Variable domain in full (rest from reference TRBV9 and TRBJ2-7): DSGVTQTPKHLITATGQRVTLRCSPRSGDLSVYWYQQSLDQGLQFLIQYYNGEERAKGNILERFSAQQFPDLHSELNLSSLELGDSALYFCASSVGRLSYEQYFGPGTRLTVT.

To note about this clonotype: This sequence may be a read error, since a much larger clone differs from it by one base. The chain links TRBV29-1 to TRBJ2-5, with a weak D call TRBD2 (6 bases). V was trimmed by 2 bases and J by 3 bases, leaving 25 bases between them. The CDR3 contains 18 residues. Germline lookup yields CDR1 SQVTM and CDR2 ANQGSEA. The CDR3 DNA sequence: TGCAGCGTTGAACTAGGACTATCGGGAGATACCCGCAAAGAGACCCAGTACTTC. Encoded protein: CSVELGLSGDTRKETQYF. The full variable domain, with the rest looked up from reference TRBV29-1 and TRBJ2-5, is SAVISQKPSRDICQRGTSLTIQCQVDSQVTMMFWYRQQPGQSLTLIATANQGSEATYESGFVIDKFPISRPNLTFSTLTVSNMSPEDSSIYLCSVELGLSGDTRKETQYFGPGTRLLVL.

Many counts were recorded for this clonotype. CDR3 sequence (DNA): TGTGCCAGCAGCTTAGACGGCAGCGGGTGGGGTCAAGAGACCCAGTACTTC. This translates into CASSLDGSGWGQETQYF. This sequence joins TRBV11-2 and TRBJ2-5; tentatively, D is TRBD2 (6 bases). CDR1 and CDR2 from the germline V gene are SGHAT and FQNNGV. V lost 0 bases and J lost 2, with 16 bases in between. The CDR3 is 17 amino acids.

This clonotype was picked up many times. The chain employs TRBV28 and TRBJ2-5, with 7 bases that match TRBD2. The CDR3 loop spans 17 amino acids. With 4 bases clipped from V and 5 bases from J, the junction kept 16 bases outside the gene matches. Per germline, CDR1 MDHEN and CDR2 SYDVKM. The CDR3 sequence is CASSSIRGDGIVETQYF. For the CDR3, the DNA is TGTGCCAGCAGTTCCATTCGGGGGGATGGAATTGTGGAGACCCAGTACTTC. The full variable domain, with the rest looked up from reference TRBV28 and TRBJ2-5, is DVKVTQSSRYLVKRTGEKVFLECVQDMDHENMFWYRQDPGLGLRLIYFSYDVKMKEKGDIPEGYSVSREKKERFSLILESASTNQTSMYLCASSSIRGDGIVETQYFGPGTRLLVL.

V is TRBV6-2 or TRBV6-3 and J is TRBJ2-5, with D tentatively TRBD2 (6 bases). Per the germline V gene, CDR1 is MNHEY and CDR2 is SVGEGT. The germline V and J ends were trimmed by 4 bases and 5 bases, with 14 bases remaining between them. CDR3 length: 14 residues. CDR3 in amino acids: CASSLEGMGETQYF. CDR3 sequence (DNA): TGTGCCAGCAGTTTGGAGGGAATGGGGGAGACCCAGTACTTC.

This clonotype was detected many times. V gene TRBV10-2 combines with J gene TRBJ2-1; D might be TRBD1 (6 bases). The germline V gene encodes CDR1 WSHSY and CDR2 SAAADI. V was trimmed by 6 bases and J by 1 base, leaving 10 bases between them. There are 14 residues in the CDR3. The CDR3 sequence: CASRGGYSYNEQFF. CDR3 bases: TGCGCCAGCAGAGGGGGATATTCCTACAATGAGCAGTTCTTC.

This clonotype was found many times. This chain connects TRBV15 to TRBJ1-5; D remains ambiguous. CDR3 length: 15 amino acids. Germline CDR1 is LNHNV and CDR2 is YYDKDF (reference sequence). V lost 7 bases to trimming and J lost 0 bases, with 13 bases between them. CDR3 DNA: TGTGCCACCAAGCGAGACCGGGATAGCAATCAGCCCCAGCATTTT. Translating it yields CATKRDRDSNQPQHF.

This clonotype was counted at least ten times. This rearrangement joins TRBV19 to TRBJ1-2; D is uncertain. Per the germline V gene, CDR1 is LNHDA and CDR2 is SQIVND (reference sequence). This CDR3 is 15 amino acids long. V dropped 3 bases and J dropped 6 bases, with 17 bases sitting between them. This CDR3 is CASSIFLRTSDGYTF. In DNA, the CDR3 is TGTGCCAGTAGTATCTTTCTCAGGACGAGTGATGGCTACACCTTC. The complete variable domain, with remaining parts taken from reference TRBV19 and TRBJ1-2, reads DGGITQSPKYLFRKEGQNVTLSCEQNLNHDAMYWYRQDPGQGLRLIYYSQIVNDFQKGDIAEGYSVSREKKESFPLTVTSAQKNPTAFYLCASSIFLRTSDGYTFGSGTRLTVV.

In this sample, this clonotype turned up many times. The chain couples TRBV11-1 to TRBJ2-5, with D unresolved. V lost 5 bases to trimming and J lost 0 bases, with 7 bases between them. Germline lookup yields CDR1 SGHAT and CDR2 FQDESV (reference sequence). This CDR3 is built from 13 residues. CDR3 coding DNA: TGTGCCAGCAGCCCCGACTACCAAGAGACCCAGTACTTC. This codes for CASSPDYQETQYF.

This clonotype has a handful of counts. The chain links TRBV25-1 to TRBJ2-1; D is uncertain. Trimming cost V 1 base and J 4 bases, with 5 bases left between them. This CDR3 region has 13 residues. Germline V gene lookup returns CDR1 MGHDK and CDR2 SYGVNS. The CDR3: CASSEFWYNEQFF. In DNA, the CDR3 is TGTGCCAGCAGTGAATTTTGGTACAATGAGCAGTTCTTC.

This clonotype was seen repeatedly, ten times or more. A junction boundary mismatches the germline segment, possibly from a read error. The chain is built from TRBV10-2 and TRBJ2-7; D gene unclear. This CDR3 contains 14 residues. Germline assignment: CDR1 WSHSY and CDR2 SAAADI. The CDR3: CASSEFRASSEQYF. The CDR3 nucleotides read TGCGCCAGCAGTGAGTTTAGGGCCTCCTCCGAGCAGTACTTC.

The chain links TRBV3-1 to TRBJ2-1; 8 bases agree with TRBD2. Looked up from germline, CDR1 is LGHDT and CDR2 is YNNKEL (reference sequence). With V trimmed by 0 bases and J by 9 bases, 10 bases remained unmatched. The CDR3 totals 16 residues. Written as DNA, the CDR3 is TGTGCCAGCAGCCAAGATCCCGGACTAGCCGGAGCTGAGCAGTTCTTC. This sequence encodes CASSQDPGLAGAEQFF.

The chain carries TRBV11-2 and TRBJ2-7, with D maybe TRBD1 (6 bases). V lost 5 bases to trimming and J lost 3 bases, with 17 bases between them. The germline CDR1 and CDR2 sequences are SGHAT and FQNNGV. The CDR3 runs to 15 residues. The CDR3 loop is CASSLGNRADYEQYV. CDR3 coding DNA: TGTGCCAGCAGCCTGGGAAACAGGGCAGACTACGAGCAGTACGTC.

This clonotype has ten or more counts. The CDR3 region is CSAREGTASYEQYF. CDR3 nucleotides: TGCAGTGCTAGAGAAGGGACAGCCTCCTACGAGCAGTACTTC. This rearrangement joins TRBV20-1 to TRBJ2-7; 7 nucleotides line up with TRBD1. V lost 0 bases to trimming and J lost 0 bases; unmatched junction nucleotides: 2. This CDR3 is 14 amino acids long. Germline V gene lookup returns CDR1 DFQATT and CDR2 SNEGSKA (reference sequence).

This clonotype was recorded many times. The gene calls are TRBV7-8 and TRBJ1-5; tentative D call: TRBD1 (6 bases). Germline V lookup: CDR1 SGHVS, CDR2 FQNEAQ. The CDR3 totals 16 residues. V lost 5 bases to trimming and J lost 2 bases, with 16 bases between them. The CDR3 nucleotides are TGTGCCAGCAGCCCGAACAGGGTATTGGGCAATCAGCCCCAGCATTTT. This encodes CASSPNRVLGNQPQHF.

This clonotype was counted ten times or more. This rearrangement joins TRBV12-3 or TRBV12-4 to TRBJ2-6; D is unresolved. V lost 7 bases to trimming and J lost 2 bases, with 12 bases between them. The CDR3 has 15 residues. The CDR3 region is CASTHRGAGANVLTF. The DNA for the CDR3 is TGTGCCAGCACCCATCGAGGAGCTGGGGCCAACGTCCTGACTTTC.

This clonotype has a count of ten or more. CDR3: CSANTGQGEVETQYF. The CDR3 DNA is TGCAGTGCTAACACGGGACAGGGGGAAGTGGAGACCCAGTACTTC. The V and J genes are TRBV20-1 and TRBJ2-5; 11 bases fit TRBD1. The CDR3 sequence is 15 residues long. V lost 4 bases to trimming and J lost 5 bases; unmatched junction nucleotides: 9. CDR1 and CDR2 from the germline V gene are DFQATT and SNEGSKA (reference sequence).

This clonotype was found a few times. This chain connects TRBV20-1 to TRBJ2-3; no clear D gene. The CDR3 extends over 17 amino acids. Germline CDR1 and CDR2: DFQATT and SNEGSKA (reference sequence). Trimming removed 0 bases from V and 1 base from J, with 17 bases in between. This CDR3 is CSARDLVGWVGTDTQYF. For the CDR3, the DNA is TGCAGTGCTAGAGATTTGGTGGGTTGGGTTGGCACAGATACGCAGTATTTT.

This clonotype came up many times. This chain connects TRBV6-5 to TRBJ2-7; no clear D. This CDR3 comprises 14 residues. In germline, CDR1 is MNHEY, CDR2 SVGAGI. The V end was cut by 2 bases, the J end by 3 bases, with 11 bases between. This CDR3 reads CASSYKAINYEQYF. CDR3 bases: TGTGCCAGCAGTTACAAGGCTATCAACTACGAGCAGTACTTC.

This clonotype was detected a few times. This chain uses TRBV11-2 with TRBJ2-2, with a weak D call TRBD2 (6 bases). This CDR3 contains 17 residues. The V end lost 7 bases, the J end lost 6 bases, and 24 bases lay between the germline ends. The germline gives CDR1 SGHAT, CDR2 FQNNGV. For the CDR3, the DNA is TGTGCCAGCATCAAAAACCCGGGACTCCGGTATGCCGGGGAGCTGTTTTTT. Residues: CASIKNPGLRYAGELFF.

This clonotype was seen at least ten times. The chain is built from TRBV6-5 and TRBJ2-6; possibly TRBD1 for D (6 bases). Germline lookup yields CDR1 MNHEY and CDR2 SVGAGI. This CDR3 comprises 18 residues. Trimming stripped 4 bases from V and 5 bases from J, with 21 bases between. In nucleotides, the CDR3 is TGTGCCAGCAGTTGGAGCGGACAGCGAGTGGCCTGGGCCAACGTCCTGACTTTC. Amino acid sequence: CASSWSGQRVAWANVLTF.